The 11 T cell receptor beta chains reported below all come from one sample, sequenced in a study of cytomegalovirus exposure and HLA in healthy donors. PCR employed 60 Vbeta and 13 Jbeta primers. Assay used: immunoSEQ multiplex PCR; TCRdb lists only in-frame clones, some missing. The data hold about 130,000 clones, with roughly 70% observed a single time. The sequencing sample was made of PBMCs. The source is a man aged 18 to 29 in good health and CMV-seropositive.

This clone was seen more than once but under ten times. The V gene is TRBV11-2, the J gene TRBJ2-1; 9 nucleotides match TRBD2. The CDR3 sequence is 17 residues long. The germline V gene has CDR1 SGHAT and CDR2 FQNNGV. After removal of 4 bases from V and 4 bases from J, the junction contained 11 bases not matched to a gene. Written as DNA, the CDR3 is TGTGCCAGCAGCTATAGGGGCCTAGCGGGGACATACAATGAGCAGTTCTTC. It yields the protein CASSYRGLAGTYNEQFF.

The chain combines TRBV7-9 with TRBJ2-7; D ambiguous. Per germline, CDR1 SEHNR and CDR2 FQNEAQ (reference sequence). Trimming took 7 bases from V and 0 from J, leaving 10 bases between them. This CDR3 region has 13 residues. CDR3 nucleotides: TGTGCCAGCACTATCCCAAGCTCCTACGAGCAGTACTTC. It codes for CASTIPSSYEQYF.

The rearrangement uses TRBV5-1 and TRBJ2-7, with 13 positions matching TRBD2. With V trimmed by 5 bases and J by 6 bases, 8 bases remained unmatched. The CDR3 has 15 residues. Per germline, CDR1 SGHRS and CDR2 YFSETQ. The CDR3 sequence: CASSLGLAGVLEQYF. In DNA form, the CDR3 reads TGCGCCAGCAGTCTTGGACTAGCGGGAGTCCTCGAGCAGTACTTC.

The V call is TRBV7-2, the J call TRBJ1-1; D is uncertain. This CDR3 contains 13 residues. V was trimmed by 1 base and J by 2 bases, leaving 5 bases between them. The germline CDR1 and CDR2 sequences are SGHTA and FQGNSA. CDR3: CASSLELNTEAFF. The CDR3, as DNA: TGTGCCAGCAGCTTAGAACTAAACACTGAAGCTTTCTTT.

The chain joins TRBV5-6 to TRBJ2-5; maybe TRBD2 (6 bases). The V end was cut by 4 bases, the J end by 5 bases, with 21 bases between. Germline V CDR1 and CDR2: SGHDT, YYEEEE. The CDR3 is made up of 16 amino acids. CDR3 coding DNA: TGTGCCAGCAGCAGAAAGGGAGGTGGGGTATTCGAGACCCAGTACTTC. Protein: CASSRKGGGVFETQYF.

The chain has TRBV7-9 and TRBJ1-5, with D possibly being TRBD1 (5 bases). Germline V gene data show CDR1 as SEHNR and CDR2 as FQNEAQ (reference sequence). The CDR3 extends over 15 amino acids. The V end lost 1 base, the J end lost 7 bases, and 14 bases lay between the germline ends. CDR3 amino acids: CASSLGTREDQPQHF. CDR3 nucleotide sequence: TGTGCCAGCAGCTTAGGGACAAGGGAGGACCAGCCCCAGCATTTT. The full variable domain, completed using reference TRBV7-9 and TRBJ1-5, is DTGVSQNPRHKITKRGQNVTFRCDPISEHNRLYWYRQTLGQGPEFLTYFQNEAQLEKSRLLSDRFSAERPKGSFSTLEIQRTEQGDSAMYLCASSLGTREDQPQHFGDGTRLSIL.

This clone came up a few times. This chain links TRBV7-6 with TRBJ2-7; 7 bases align to TRBD1. CDR1 SGHVS and CDR2 FNYEAQ come from the germline V gene. There are 15 residues in the CDR3. Trimming removed 5 bases from V and 4 bases from J; junction bases left unmatched: 11. The CDR3, as DNA: TGTGCCAGCAGCCCCAGGGGGTCCAGGAGGTACGAGCAGTACTTC. It encodes CASSPRGSRRYEQYF.

The chain couples TRBV29-1 to TRBJ2-1; the D gene is possibly TRBD2 (5 bases). There are 15 residues in the CDR3. The V and J ends lost 2 bases and 0 bases respectively, with 11 bases between them. Germline V gene data show CDR1 as SQVTM and CDR2 as ANQGSEA. For the CDR3, the DNA is TGCAGCGTTGAATCCGGGATGAGCTCCTACAATGAGCAGTTCTTC. Its translation: CSVESGMSSYNEQFF.

V and J are TRBV18 and TRBJ1-1; 12 nucleotides agree with TRBD1. CDR1 is KGHSH and CDR2 is LQKENI in the germline V gene. The CDR3 totals 18 residues. Losses at the gene ends were 2 bases for V and 7 bases for J; bases not matched to a gene: 14. The CDR3 sequence is CASSPRDRGRTSPIEAFF. CDR3 DNA: TGTGCCAGCTCACCAAGGGACAGGGGGCGAACTTCACCCATTGAAGCTTTCTTT.

The sample holds a few counts of this clone. The chain carries TRBV28 and TRBJ1-4; D gene uncertain. Germline V gene lookup returns CDR1 MDHEN and CDR2 SYDVKM. The V gene lost 2 bases and the J gene lost 0 bases, with 7 bases spanning the gap. The CDR3 extends over 15 amino acids. The CDR3 sequence: CASSLDTSTNEKLFF. CDR3 nucleotide sequence: TGTGCCAGCAGTTTAGATACATCAACTAATGAAAAACTGTTTTTT.

This clone was seen once. V and J are TRBV7-2 and TRBJ2-5; possible D gene TRBD1, 6 bases. V was shortened by 5 bases and J by 5 bases, with 15 bases between the two germline ends. Germline-derived CDR1 and CDR2 are SGHTA and FQGNSA. The length of the CDR3 is 14 residues. CDR3 nucleotide sequence: TGTGCCAGCAGCCCGGGTGGGGGCGGGGAGACCCAGTACTTC. Translated: CASSPGGGGETQYF. Using reference TRBV7-2 and TRBJ2-5 for the parts outside the CDR3, the full variable domain is GAGVSQSPSNKVTEKGKDVELRCDPISGHTALYWYRQSLGQGLEFLIYFQGNSAPDKSGLPSDRFSAERTGGSVSTLTIQRTQQEDSAVYLCASSPGGGGETQYFGPGTRLLVL.